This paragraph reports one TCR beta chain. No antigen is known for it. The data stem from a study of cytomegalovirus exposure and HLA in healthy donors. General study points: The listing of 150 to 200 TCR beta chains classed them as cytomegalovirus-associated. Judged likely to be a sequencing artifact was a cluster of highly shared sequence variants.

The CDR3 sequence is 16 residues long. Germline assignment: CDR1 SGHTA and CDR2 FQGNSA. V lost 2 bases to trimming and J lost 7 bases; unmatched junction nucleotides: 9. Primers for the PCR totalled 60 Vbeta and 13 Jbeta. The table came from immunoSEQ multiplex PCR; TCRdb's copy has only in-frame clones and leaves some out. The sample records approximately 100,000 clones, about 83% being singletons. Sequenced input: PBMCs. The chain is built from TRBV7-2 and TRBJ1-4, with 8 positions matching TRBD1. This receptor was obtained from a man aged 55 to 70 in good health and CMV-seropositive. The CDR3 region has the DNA TGTGCCAGCAGCTTATACCCGGGACAGGCCCTTGAAAAACTGTTTTTT. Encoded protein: CASSLYPGQALEKLFF.